Included here is one T cell receptor (beta chain) sequence, with context. The antigen is unknown. This sample was taken from a study of T cell responses to AZD1222 COVID-19 vaccine. Profiled with immunoSEQ multiplex PCR; TCRdb holds only in-frame clones, not every one. The sample has more than 150,000 clones, 70% to 90% seen once; the top ten hold about 6%. Overall study results and limits: Researchers took repertoire samples only after the peak T cell response had come. AZD1222 recipients seropositive at baseline numbered only five to seven. The sample set comprised mostly white British donors with more females, and clonal diversity was possibly underestimated.

The sequenced sample was peripheral blood, obtained on day 0 of AZD1222 vaccination. The TCR originated in an adult in good health.

CDR3 nucleotides: TGTGCCAGCACCAACGGGGTATACACCTTC. Residues: CASTNGVYTF. The J gene is TRBJ1-2, the V gene TRBV7-9; D unresolved. Germline-derived CDR1 and CDR2 are SEHNR and FQNEAQ (reference sequence). V lost 7 bases, J lost 11 bases, and 11 bases lay in between. The CDR3 runs 10 residues.